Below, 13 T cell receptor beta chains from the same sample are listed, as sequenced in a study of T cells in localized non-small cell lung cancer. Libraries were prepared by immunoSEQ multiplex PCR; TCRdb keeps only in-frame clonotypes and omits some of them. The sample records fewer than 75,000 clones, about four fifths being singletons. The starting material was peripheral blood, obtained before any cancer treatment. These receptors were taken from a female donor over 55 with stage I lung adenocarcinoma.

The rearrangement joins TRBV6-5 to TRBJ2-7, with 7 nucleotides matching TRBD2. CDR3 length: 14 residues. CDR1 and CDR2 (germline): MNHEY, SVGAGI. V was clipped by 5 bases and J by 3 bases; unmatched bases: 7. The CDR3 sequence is CASSPGTIYYEQYF. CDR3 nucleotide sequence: TGTGCCAGCAGTCCAGGGACTATATACTACGAGCAGTACTTC.

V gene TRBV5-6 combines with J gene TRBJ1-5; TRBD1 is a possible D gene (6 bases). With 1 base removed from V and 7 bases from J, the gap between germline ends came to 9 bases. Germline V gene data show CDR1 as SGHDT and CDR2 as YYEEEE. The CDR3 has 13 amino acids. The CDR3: CASSLLRGQPQHF. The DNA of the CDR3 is TGTGCCAGCAGCTTGCTGAGGGGGCAGCCCCAGCATTTT.

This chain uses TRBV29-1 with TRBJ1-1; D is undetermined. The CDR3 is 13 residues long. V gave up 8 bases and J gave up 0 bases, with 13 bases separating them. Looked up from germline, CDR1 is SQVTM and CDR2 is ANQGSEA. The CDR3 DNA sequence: TGCAGCCACTTAAGGTATATGAACACTGAAGCTTTCTTT. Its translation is CSHLRYMNTEAFF. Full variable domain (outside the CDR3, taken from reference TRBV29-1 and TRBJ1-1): SAVISQKPSRDICQRGTSLTIQCQVDSQVTMMFWYRQQPGQSLTLIATANQGSEATYESGFVIDKFPISRPNLTFSTLTVSNMSPEDSSIYLCSHLRYMNTEAFFGQGTRLTVV.

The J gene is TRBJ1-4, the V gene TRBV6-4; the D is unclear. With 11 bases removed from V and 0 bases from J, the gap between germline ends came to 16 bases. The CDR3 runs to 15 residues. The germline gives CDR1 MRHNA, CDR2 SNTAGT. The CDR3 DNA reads TGTGCCCCAGCGTGGGTCCTTGCAACTAATGAAAAACTGTTTTTT. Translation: CAPAWVLATNEKLFF.

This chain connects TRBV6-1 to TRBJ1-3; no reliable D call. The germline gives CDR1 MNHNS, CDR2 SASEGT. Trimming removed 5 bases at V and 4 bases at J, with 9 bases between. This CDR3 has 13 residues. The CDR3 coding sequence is TGTGCCAGCAGTACCTGGGTCGGAAACACCATATATTTT. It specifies CASSTWVGNTIYF.

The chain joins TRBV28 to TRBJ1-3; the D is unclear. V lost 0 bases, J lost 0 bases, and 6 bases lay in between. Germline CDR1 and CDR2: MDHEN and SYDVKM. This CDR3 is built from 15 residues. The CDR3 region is CASSLWGSSGNTIYF. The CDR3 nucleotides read TGTGCCAGCAGTTTATGGGGGAGCTCTGGAAACACCATATATTTT.

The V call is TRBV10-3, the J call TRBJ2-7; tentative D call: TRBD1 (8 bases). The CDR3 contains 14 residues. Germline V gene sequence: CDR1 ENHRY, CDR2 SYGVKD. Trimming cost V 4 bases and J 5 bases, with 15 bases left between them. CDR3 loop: CAISVQGGGHEQYF. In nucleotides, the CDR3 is TGTGCCATCAGTGTACAGGGGGGGGGACACGAGCAGTACTTC.

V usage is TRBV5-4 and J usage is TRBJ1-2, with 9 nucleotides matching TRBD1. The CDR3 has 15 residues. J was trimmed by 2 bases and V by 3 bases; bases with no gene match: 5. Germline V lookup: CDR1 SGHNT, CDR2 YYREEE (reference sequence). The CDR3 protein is CASSSGQGANYGYTF. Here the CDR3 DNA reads TGTGCCAGCAGCTCGGGACAGGGAGCCAACTATGGCTACACCTTC. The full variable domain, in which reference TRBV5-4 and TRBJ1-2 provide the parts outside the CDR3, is ETGVTQSPTHLIKTRGQQVTLRCSSQSGHNTVSWYQQALGQGPQFIFQYYREEENGRGNFPPRFSGLQFPNYSSELNVNALELDDSALYLCASSSGQGANYGYTFGSGTRLTVV.

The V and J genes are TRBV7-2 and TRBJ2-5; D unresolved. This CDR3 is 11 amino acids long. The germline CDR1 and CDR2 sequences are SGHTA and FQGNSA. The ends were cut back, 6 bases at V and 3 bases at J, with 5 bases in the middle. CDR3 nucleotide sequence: TGTGCCAGCAGAAATGAAGAGACCCAGTACTTC. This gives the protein CASRNEETQYF. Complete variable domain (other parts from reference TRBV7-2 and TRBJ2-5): GAGVSQSPSNKVTEKGKDVELRCDPISGHTALYWYRQSLGQGLEFLIYFQGNSAPDKSGLPSDRFSAERTGGSVSTLTIQRTQQEDSAVYLCASRNEETQYFGPGTRLLVL.

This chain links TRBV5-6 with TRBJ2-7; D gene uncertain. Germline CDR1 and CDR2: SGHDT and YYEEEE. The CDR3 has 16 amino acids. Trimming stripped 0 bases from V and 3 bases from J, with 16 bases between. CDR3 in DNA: TGTGCCAGCAGCTTGGGAGGTCTCTCCCCATTCTACGAGCAGTACTTC. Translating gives CASSLGGLSPFYEQYF.

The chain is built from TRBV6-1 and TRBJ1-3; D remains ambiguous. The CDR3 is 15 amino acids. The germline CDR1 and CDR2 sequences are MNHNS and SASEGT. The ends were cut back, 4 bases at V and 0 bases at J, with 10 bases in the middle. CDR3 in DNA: TGTGCCAGCAGTGTGGAAGATATCTCTGGAAACACCATATATTTT. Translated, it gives CASSVEDISGNTIYF.

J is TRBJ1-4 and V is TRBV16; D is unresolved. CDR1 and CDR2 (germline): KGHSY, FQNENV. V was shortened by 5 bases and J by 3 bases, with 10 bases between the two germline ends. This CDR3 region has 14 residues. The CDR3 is CASSSRVANEKLFF. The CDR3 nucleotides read TGTGCCAGCAGCTCAAGGGTTGCTAATGAAAAACTGTTTTTT.

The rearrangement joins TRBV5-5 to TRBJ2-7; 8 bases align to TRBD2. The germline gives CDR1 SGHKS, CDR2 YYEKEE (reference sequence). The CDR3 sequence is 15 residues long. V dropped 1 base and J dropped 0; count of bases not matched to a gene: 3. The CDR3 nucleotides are TGTGCCAGCAGCTTGCAAGGGACTAGCTCCTACGAGCAGTACTTC. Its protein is CASSLQGTSSYEQYF.